Below, 10 T cell receptor beta chains from the same sample are listed, as sequenced in a study of beta chain features in type 1 diabetes. Study-wide results and caveats: The study found moderately but significantly shorter TCRB CDR3s in all four CD4+ subsets of Type 1 diabetes patients.

These TCRs are of unknown antigen specificity. Expressed TCRB transcripts were sequenced because the isolated RNA had all been reverse transcribed beforehand. Clones were read by immunoSEQ multiplex PCR, and TCRdb kept only the in-frame ones, dropping some. The sample records about 660,000 clones, around an eighth being singletons. The sample was naive CD4+ T cells from blood. The receptors come from a man aged 18 to 30 with type 1 diabetes.

This clone occurred a few times. The gene calls are TRBV6-5 and TRBJ1-3; a weak D match, TRBD1 (6 bases). Per the germline V gene, CDR1 is MNHEY and CDR2 is SVGAGI. V lost 6 bases to trimming and J lost 7 bases, with 16 bases between them. The CDR3 spans 14 residues. The CDR3 DNA follows: TGTGCCAGCAGGTCCGGGACATCGGTGAACACCATATATTTT. It is translated as CASRSGTSVNTIYF.

This clone was picked up a small number of times. This sample also contains other DNA sequences that code for the same CDR3. This chain links TRBV30 with TRBJ1-2, with 8 bases matching TRBD1. Trimming at V came to 0 bases and at J to 4 bases, leaving 1 base not matched to a gene. The germline V gene has CDR1 GTSNPN and CDR2 SVGIG (reference sequence). The CDR3 is made up of 13 amino acids. CDR3 region: CAWSVQGGYGYTF. The CDR3 region has the DNA TGTGCCTGGAGTGTACAGGGGGGCTATGGCTACACCTTC.

This clone was seen only a few times. Here the CDR3 DNA reads TGTGCCAGCAGCCAATGGACAATCCAAGAGACCCAGTACTTC. Amino acid sequence: CASSQWTIQETQYF. This rearrangement joins TRBV14 to TRBJ2-5, with a weak D call TRBD1 (5 bases). Germline CDR1 is SGHDN and CDR2 is FVKESK. The V end lost 2 bases, the J end lost 1 base, and 8 bases lay between the germline ends. CDR3 size: 14 residues.

This clone was counted a few times. V usage is TRBV9 and J usage is TRBJ2-3; TRBD2 agrees at 11 bases. CDR1 is SGDLS, CDR2 YYNGEE, per germline. The V gene end was trimmed by 0 bases and the J gene end by 1 base; junction bases not matched to a gene: 1. The CDR3 extends over 16 amino acids. CDR3 protein: CASSVEGLAGTDTQYF. The CDR3 nucleotides read TGTGCCAGCAGCGTAGAGGGACTAGCGGGCACAGATACGCAGTATTTT.

The J gene is TRBJ2-3, the V gene TRBV9, with TRBD2 as a possible D gene (6 bases). The CDR3 extends over 16 amino acids. The germline gives CDR1 SGDLS, CDR2 YYNGEE. Trimming took off 4 bases at V and 4 bases at J, with 19 bases between the two ends. For the CDR3, the DNA is TGTGCCAGCAGCCCCTTCGGAGGGAGAGGATCAGATACGCAGTATTTT. It specifies CASSPFGGRGSDTQYF.

This clone has more than one count but fewer than ten. This rearrangement joins TRBV6-1 to TRBJ2-2; the match to TRBD1 covers 10 bases. This CDR3 contains 18 residues. V lost 0 bases to trimming and J lost 4 bases; unmatched junction nucleotides: 8. CDR1 and CDR2 (germline): MNHNS, SASEGT. This CDR3 is CASSEAGTGAPRTGELFF. The CDR3 DNA is TGTGCCAGCAGTGAAGCGGGGACAGGGGCCCCACGCACCGGGGAGCTGTTTTTT.

This clone was observed a few times. The chain combines TRBV6-5 with TRBJ1-1; no clear D. With 6 bases removed from V and 1 base from J, the gap between germline ends came to 3 bases. From germline, CDR1 is MNHEY and CDR2 SVGAGI. The CDR3 is made up of 11 amino acids. The CDR3 is CASSRNTEAFF. The CDR3 DNA is TGTGCCAGCAGCCGGAACACTGAAGCTTTCTTT.

This clone was seen only a few times. The chain has TRBV30 and TRBJ1-1; 7 bases are a match to TRBD1. Germline values: CDR1 GTSNPN, CDR2 SVGIG (reference sequence). Trimming removed 4 bases from V and 3 bases from J; junction bases left unmatched: 5. This CDR3 contains 13 residues. The CDR3 DNA reads TGTGCCTGGAACCAGGGGGGGTACACTGAAGCTTTCTTT. Residues: CAWNQGGYTEAFF.

The chain joins TRBV7-3 to TRBJ2-5; TRBD2 is a possible D gene (6 bases). The CDR3 totals 15 residues. Trimming cost V 2 bases and J 5 bases, with 15 bases left between them. CDR1 is SGHTA and CDR2 is FQGTGA in the germline V gene. This CDR3 reads CASSLGVRGSETQYF. The CDR3, as DNA: TGTGCCAGCAGCTTAGGGGTGCGGGGTTCGGAGACCCAGTACTTC.

The chain uses TRBV2 and TRBJ2-3, with 7 bases identical to TRBD2. This CDR3 spans 14 amino acids. V dropped 6 bases and J dropped 1; count of bases not matched to a gene: 4. The germline V gene encodes CDR1 SNHLY and CDR2 FYNNEI. The CDR3 sequence is CASRGLVRTDTQYF. The CDR3 coding sequence is TGTGCCAGCAGAGGACTAGTTCGCACAGATACGCAGTATTTT.